Presented here are 14 T cell receptor beta chains from one specimen sequenced in a study of coeliac disease. Libraries were prepared by immunoSEQ multiplex PCR; TCRdb keeps only in-frame clonotypes and omits some of them. The sample lists 5,500 to 7,500 clones; 55% to 75% were seen once. Source material: lymphocytes from the gut lamina propria. Receptors were obtained from a man in his 70s with active celiac disease.

This clone was seen a few times. The rearrangement links TRBV2 to TRBJ2-3; D is possibly TRBD1 (6 bases). The CDR3 spans 16 residues. Germline V gene lookup returns CDR1 SNHLY and CDR2 FYNNEI. V gave up 2 bases and J gave up 0 bases, with 12 bases separating them. The CDR3: CASSETVQGSTDTQYF. As DNA, the CDR3 is TGTGCCAGCAGTGAAACGGTACAGGGTAGCACAGATACGCAGTATTTT. The variable domain in full, completed from reference TRBV2 and TRBJ2-3, reads EPEVTQTPSHQVTQMGQEVILRCVPISNHLYFYWYRQILGQKVEFLVSFYNNEISEKSEIFDDQFSVERPDGSNFTLKIRSTKLEDSAMYFCASSETVQGSTDTQYFGPGTRLTVL.

Here the CDR3 DNA reads TGCGCCAGCATGACGGCGGGGGGCGCGGACACCGGGGAGCTGTTTTTT. It encodes CASMTAGGADTGELFF. This chain uses TRBV5-1 with TRBJ2-2; TRBD2 aligns across 8 bases. This CDR3 has 16 residues. The V segment lost 6 bases and the J segment 3 bases; nucleotides outside the gene matches: 10. Germline V CDR1 and CDR2: SGHRS, YFSETQ.

The genes are TRBV6-5 and TRBJ1-5; D might be TRBD1 (6 bases). This CDR3 contains 14 residues. Trimming took 6 bases from V and 2 from J, leaving 11 bases between them. The germline V gene has CDR1 MNHEY and CDR2 SVGAGI. The CDR3 DNA sequence: TGTGCCAGCAGCGTAGACAGGCGCAATCAGCCCCAGCATTTT. Amino acid sequence: CASSVDRRNQPQHF.

V is TRBV27 and J is TRBJ2-7; D remains unclear. V lost 0 bases, J lost 3 bases, and 15 bases lay in between. The germline V gene encodes CDR1 MNHEY and CDR2 SMNVEV (reference sequence). The CDR3 runs to 16 residues. CDR3 bases: TGTGCCAGCAGTTTATCGATGGGCGTACCCCACTACGAGCAGTACTTC. Translation: CASSLSMGVPHYEQYF.

The chain recombines TRBV9 with TRBJ2-4; 7 bases map to TRBD1. The CDR3 loop spans 14 amino acids. Trimming at V came to 3 bases and at J to 9 bases, leaving 9 bases not matched to a gene. The V gene's germline CDR1 is SGDLS and CDR2 YYNGEE. CDR3 in amino acids: CASSATGLLCIQYF. The CDR3 nucleotides read TGTGCCAGCAGCGCGACAGGGCTATTATGCATTCAGTACTTC.

The V and J genes are TRBV7-2 and TRBJ2-7; 9 bases are shared with TRBD1. The V and J ends lost 3 bases and 6 bases, in that order; junction bases with no gene match: 9. The germline V gene has CDR1 SGHTA and CDR2 FQGNSA. This CDR3 spans 15 amino acids. CDR3 protein: CASSFTQTGGREQYF. DNA for the CDR3: TGTGCCAGCAGCTTCACCCAGACAGGGGGACGCGAGCAGTACTTC.

V is TRBV28 and J is TRBJ1-5; TRBD1 aligns across 7 bases. Unmatched junction bases numbered 4, after V lost 3 bases and J lost 5 bases. The germline V gene has CDR1 MDHEN and CDR2 SYDVKM. This CDR3 region has 14 residues. CDR3 protein: CASSLRGRDQPQHF. As DNA, the CDR3 is TGTGCCAGCAGTTTGAGGGGGCGCGATCAGCCCCAGCATTTT.

The table lists this clone with a few counts. This chain uses TRBV2 with TRBJ1-4; maybe TRBD1 (5 bases). V was pared by 4 bases and J by 5 bases, with 11 bases between. CDR3 length equals 14 residues. The germline V gene encodes CDR1 SNHLY and CDR2 FYNNEI. The CDR3 DNA is TGTGCCAGCAGTGCGGGGGGTCTGAATGAAAAACTGTTTTTT. Amino acids: CASSAGGLNEKLFF. The full variable domain, completed using reference TRBV2 and TRBJ1-4, is EPEVTQTPSHQVTQMGQEVILRCVPISNHLYFYWYRQILGQKVEFLVSFYNNEISEKSEIFDDQFSVERPDGSNFTLKIRSTKLEDSAMYFCASSAGGLNEKLFFGSGTQLSVL.

The chain links TRBV5-1 to TRBJ2-1, with D possibly matching TRBD2 (6 bases). V shed 3 bases and J shed 8 bases, with 18 bases lying between them. CDR3 size: 15 residues. Germline CDR1 SGHRS, CDR2 YFSETQ. The CDR3 coding sequence is TGCGCCAGCAGCTCCCCGGGACTCCTTTTAGATGAGCAGTTCTTC. This translates into CASSSPGLLLDEQFF.

The genes are TRBV5-1 and TRBJ2-7, with 7 bases matching TRBD1. After removal of 5 bases from V and 0 bases from J, the junction contained 5 bases not matched to a gene. This CDR3 is 14 amino acids long. Germline CDR1 and CDR2: SGHRS and YFSETQ. The CDR3 sequence: CASRAGTDSYEQYF. DNA for the CDR3: TGCGCCAGCAGGGCCGGGACAGACTCCTACGAGCAGTACTTC.

This clone occurred a few times. CDR3 coding DNA: TGCAGCGTTGAAGAGGGTGAGGTCATTCAGTACTTC. Translation: CSVEEGEVIQYF. The rearrangement links TRBV29-1 to TRBJ2-4; D is unclear. The V end was cut by 0 bases, the J end by 9 bases, with 9 bases between. The germline V gene has CDR1 SQVTM and CDR2 ANQGSEA. The CDR3 has 12 residues.

The chain recombines TRBV7-6 with TRBJ2-2; 8 bases line up with TRBD2. CDR1 and CDR2 (germline): SGHVS, FNYEAQ. V lost 2 bases, J lost 5 bases, and 10 bases stayed unmatched. The CDR3 has 17 amino acids. The CDR3 protein is CASSLMTGGLVTGELFF. CDR3 coding DNA: TGTGCCAGCAGCTTAATGACCGGGGGACTAGTTACCGGGGAGCTGTTTTTT.

On this clone: The sample contains more than one DNA sequence encoding this CDR3. J is TRBJ1-6 and V is TRBV6-6; 8 bases are a match to TRBD1. Germline CDR1 reads MNHNY; CDR2 reads SVGAGI (reference sequence). The CDR3 sequence is 15 residues long. Trimming removed 7 bases from V and 5 bases from J; junction bases left unmatched: 7. This CDR3 is CASTNRGQDNSPLHF. In DNA form, the CDR3 reads TGTGCCAGCACCAACAGGGGACAGGATAATTCACCCCTCCACTTT.

This clone has just a few counts. The chain carries TRBV5-1 and TRBJ2-2; D gene ambiguous. Per germline, CDR1 SGHRS and CDR2 YFSETQ. CDR3 length: 13 amino acids. Trimming took off 4 bases at V and 3 bases at J, with 7 bases between the two ends. The CDR3, as DNA: TGCGCCAGCAGCCCCGGTCACACCGGGGAGCTGTTTTTT. Translated, it gives CASSPGHTGELFF.